These 29 T cell receptor beta chains originate from one sample sequenced in a study of CD8 T cells in ankylosing spondylitis. Study-wide points: Ankylosing spondylitis blood appeared to carry a characteristic TCR beta motif of several highly homologous variants.

Their antigens are not known. TCRdb reprocessed the 5' RACE reads via MiXCR and lists one record per CDR3 protein. The sample records some 800,000 distinct CDR3 sequences, 12% being singletons. The material sequenced was blood, either unsorted or a sorted T cell fraction (not recorded which). These receptors came from a male donor with ankylosing spondylitis.

The table lists this clonotype with a few counts. The rearrangement joins TRBV5-1 to TRBJ2-1, with 10 bases matching TRBD2. The V gene's germline CDR1 is SGHRS and CDR2 YFSETQ. The CDR3 extends over 15 amino acids. Trimming took 4 bases from V and 9 from J; bases not matched to a gene: 10. The CDR3 DNA reads as TGCGCCAGCAGCAGAGTAGCGGGGGGCCCTAGTGAGCAGTTCTTC. Protein: CASSRVAGGPSEQFF.

The chain has TRBV4-2 and TRBJ2-3; TRBD2 might be the D (5 bases). The germline CDR1 and CDR2 sequences are LGHNA and YNFKEQ. The CDR3 has 17 amino acids. The V end was cut by 1 base, the J end by 0 bases, with 14 bases between. As DNA, the CDR3 is TGTGCCAGCAGCCAAGGATTGATGCGGGCCAGCACAGATACGCAGTATTTT. Amino acids: CASSQGLMRASTDTQYF.

The CDR3 bases are TGTGCCAGCAGTGCCGGTCCACCCTCGAATCAGCCCCAGCATTTT. This sequence encodes CASSAGPPSNQPQHF. The chain carries TRBV2 and TRBJ1-5; the D is unclear. The germline V and J ends were trimmed by 4 bases and 4 bases, with 14 bases remaining between them. The germline V gene encodes CDR1 SNHLY and CDR2 FYNNEI. CDR3 size: 15 residues.

This clonotype has just a few counts. The chain has TRBV20-1 and TRBJ2-1; tentative D call: TRBD2 (6 bases). CDR1 and CDR2 from the germline V gene are DFQATT and SNEGSKA (reference sequence). The CDR3 runs to 14 residues. V dropped 6 bases and J dropped 3 bases, with 15 bases sitting between them. This CDR3 reads CSAKIRGYYNEQFF. The CDR3 DNA is TGCAGTGCAAAAATCCGGGGGTACTACAATGAGCAGTTCTTC.

This clonotype came up a few times. V is TRBV29-1 and J is TRBJ1-5, with a possible D match to TRBD1 (6 bases). The CDR3 sequence is 12 residues long. The V gene's germline CDR1 is SQVTM and CDR2 ANQGSEA. V was shortened by 4 bases and J by 8 bases, with 12 bases between the two germline ends. As DNA, the CDR3 is TGCAGCGTTGGGGACAAGGATGAGCCCCAGCATTTT. The encoded protein is CSVGDKDEPQHF.

The chain combines TRBV27 with TRBJ2-5; 16 positions match TRBD2. V was clipped by 5 bases and J by 4 bases; unmatched bases: 10. The CDR3 is made up of 18 amino acids. CDR1 is MNHEY and CDR2 is SMNVEV in the germline V gene (reference sequence). CDR3 in DNA: TGTGCCAGCAGTCCGACGGGACTAGCGGGAGGGATAGGAGAGACCCAGTACTTC. Its protein product is CASSPTGLAGGIGETQYF.

This clonotype was found many times. The gene calls are TRBV10-3 and TRBJ2-5, with D possibly being TRBD2 (6 bases). The CDR3 is made up of 13 amino acids. V lost 10 bases and J 0 bases, leaving 12 bases between the germline ends. CDR1 and CDR2 from the germline V gene are ENHRY and SYGVKD. This CDR3 is CASGVQYQETQYF. CDR3 coding DNA: TGTGCCAGCGGGGTCCAGTACCAAGAGACCCAGTACTTC.

The V call is TRBV7-9, the J call TRBJ2-3; D remains unclear. Trimming left V 1 base short and J 5 bases short, with 10 bases between. From germline, CDR1 is SEHNR and CDR2 FQNEAQ (reference sequence). This CDR3 comprises 14 residues. In DNA, the CDR3 is TGTGCCAGCAGCTTAGTGGTCGTCCTAGATACGCAGTATTTT. Translating it yields CASSLVVVLDTQYF.

This clonotype occurred a few times. V usage is TRBV20-1 and J usage is TRBJ2-7; D gene ambiguous. The CDR3 loop spans 14 amino acids. CDR1 is DFQATT and CDR2 is SNEGSKA in the germline V gene (reference sequence). Trimming took off 0 bases at V and 0 bases at J, with 9 bases between the two ends. The CDR3: CSARDPNGSYEQYF. DNA for the CDR3: TGCAGTGCTAGAGACCCTAACGGCTCCTACGAGCAGTACTTC.

This clonotype was observed at least ten times. The chain combines TRBV29-1 with TRBJ2-1, with 8 bases lining up with TRBD2. The CDR3 covers 16 residues. J gave up 8 bases and V 6 bases, and 18 bases lay outside the gene matches. The germline gives CDR1 SQVTM, CDR2 ANQGSEA. Written as DNA, the CDR3 is TGCAGCGTGGAAACCCCCTTAGCGGGACTCACCGATGAGCAGTTCTTC. This encodes CSVETPLAGLTDEQFF.

The chain combines TRBV6-1 with TRBJ2-7; the D gene is possibly TRBD2 (5 bases). V lost 10 bases, J lost 3 bases, and 19 bases lay in between. The germline gives CDR1 MNHNS, CDR2 SASEGT. This CDR3 has 14 residues. The CDR3 bases are TGTGCCACCTTGGAGAGGGAGAAAGGCTACGAGCAGTACTTC. It yields the protein CATLEREKGYEQYF.

The gene calls are TRBV4-3 and TRBJ2-2; 7 positions match TRBD2. The junction had 5 bases not matched to a gene; V was cut back by 0 bases and J by 4 bases. Germline loops: CDR1 LGHNA, CDR2 YSLEER. The CDR3 spans 16 residues. This chain's CDR3 is CASSQEGGYGTGELFF. CDR3 coding DNA: TGCGCCAGCAGCCAAGAGGGGGGGTATGGCACCGGGGAGCTGTTTTTT.

This clonotype was observed at least ten times. The chain links TRBV12-3 or TRBV12-4 to TRBJ1-1, with D perhaps TRBD1 (5 bases). CDR3 length: 14 residues. Trimming took 3 bases from V and 1 from J, leaving 9 bases between them. The CDR3: CASSLRTPNTEAFF. CDR3 in DNA: TGTGCCAGCAGTTTGAGGACACCGAACACTGAAGCTTTCTTT.

A few counts support this clonotype. The V and J genes are TRBV5-5 and TRBJ2-1; 10 nucleotides agree with TRBD2. Germline lookup yields CDR1 SGHKS and CDR2 YYEKEE (reference sequence). After removal of 4 bases from V and 6 bases from J, the junction contained 10 bases not matched to a gene. This CDR3 spans 16 amino acids. CDR3 nucleotides: TGTGCCAGCAGCCCGGGAGGGACTAGCGTCTTCAATGAGCAGTTCTTC. Translated: CASSPGGTSVFNEQFF. Full variable domain (remainder filled in from reference TRBV5-5 and TRBJ2-1): DAGVTQSPTHLIKTRGQQVTLRCSPISGHKSVSWYQQVLGQGPQFIFQYYEKEERGRGNFPDRFSARQFPNYSSELNVNALLLGDSALYLCASSPGGTSVFNEQFFGPGTRLTVL.

The rearrangement uses TRBV20-1 and TRBJ2-3, with 7 bases matching TRBD2. Looked up from germline, CDR1 is DFQATT and CDR2 is SNEGSKA (reference sequence). Unmatched junction bases numbered 9, after V lost 3 bases and J lost 6 bases. This CDR3 region has 14 residues. CDR3: CSASSHGGVDTQYF. In nucleotides, the CDR3 is TGCAGTGCTAGTAGTCATGGGGGGGTGGATACGCAGTATTTT.

This clonotype was detected many times. The rearrangement links TRBV7-3 to TRBJ2-3; D is undetermined. The V gene lost 2 bases and the J gene lost 0 bases, with 6 bases spanning the gap. The CDR3 has 14 residues. From germline, CDR1 is SGHTA and CDR2 FQGTGA. The CDR3 nucleotides read TGTGCCAGCAGCTTAGACCGAAGCACAGATACGCAGTATTTT. Translating it yields CASSLDRSTDTQYF. The whole variable domain, remainder taken from reference TRBV7-3 and TRBJ2-3, is GAGVSQTPSNKVTEKGKYVELRCDPISGHTALYWYRQSLGQGPEFLIYFQGTGAADDSGLPNDRFFAVRPEGSVSTLKIQRTERGDSAVYLCASSLDRSTDTQYFGPGTRLTVL.

This clonotype was counted a few times. The chain carries TRBV9 and TRBJ2-1, with 9 bases identical to TRBD2. This CDR3 is built from 15 residues. Per germline, CDR1 SGDLS and CDR2 YYNGEE. V gave up 0 bases and J gave up 4 bases; unmatched junction bases: 2. CDR3 amino acids: CASSVASGDYNEQFF. The DNA for the CDR3 is TGTGCCAGCAGCGTAGCTAGCGGGGATTACAATGAGCAGTTCTTC.

As regards this clonotype: At one end the junction does not follow the germline gene, possibly because of a read error. The chain uses TRBV2 and TRBJ2-7, with D perhaps matching TRBD2 (5 bases). Germline CDR1 is SNHLY and CDR2 is FYNNEI. This CDR3 spans 11 amino acids. CDR3 protein: CASRRGLSVLF. For the CDR3, the DNA is TGTGCCAGCAGGAGAGGGTTGTCCGTTCTCTTC.

This sequence joins TRBV20-1 and TRBJ2-1, with D possibly TRBD1 on 7 matching bases. This CDR3 comprises 16 residues. Germline CDR1 DFQATT, CDR2 SNEGSKA (reference sequence). Trimming shortened V by 5 bases and J by 4 bases, and 21 bases separated the two germline ends. Here the CDR3 DNA reads TGCAGTGCTCACAACAGGGGAGGCCGGGGATACAATGAGCAGTTCTTC. As protein: CSAHNRGGRGYNEQFF.

This clonotype was counted a few times. The chain uses TRBV5-1 and TRBJ1-1, with 10 bases that match TRBD1. The CDR3 loop spans 16 amino acids. Per germline, CDR1 SGHRS and CDR2 YFSETQ. The junction had 7 bases not matched to a gene; V was cut back by 4 bases and J by 1 base. CDR3 DNA sequence: TGCGCCAGCAGCGCTGGACAGGGGGAGCCGAACACTGAAGCTTTCTTT. This codes for CASSAGQGEPNTEAFF.

The sample holds a few counts of this clonotype. The CDR3 DNA sequence: TGTGCCACCAGTGACGACAGGGGCGAGGGGACTGAAGCTTTCTTT. As protein: CATSDDRGEGTEAFF. The rearrangement uses TRBV24-1 and TRBJ1-1, with 8 bases that match TRBD1. This CDR3 region has 15 residues. Germline loops: CDR1 KGHDR, CDR2 SFDVKD. Germline trimming cut 4 bases from V and 5 bases from J; bases unmatched to any gene: 8.

This clonotype was counted a few times. V and J are TRBV29-1 and TRBJ2-6; the D gene is possibly TRBD1 (5 bases). CDR3 size: 17 residues. Trimming removed 5 bases at V and 0 bases at J, with 17 bases between. Germline CDR1 reads SQVTM; CDR2 reads ANQGSEA. CDR3 sequence (DNA): TGCAGCGTTCGCGACAGCGCCTTCAGCTCTGGGGCCAACGTCCTGACTTTC. It codes for CSVRDSAFSSGANVLTF.

The table lists this clonotype with many counts. The J gene is TRBJ1-4, the V gene TRBV6-2 or TRBV6-3; weak D call: TRBD1 (5 bases). Per germline, CDR1 MNHEY and CDR2 SVGEGT. The V end lost 6 bases, the J end lost 8 bases, and 16 bases lay between the germline ends. This CDR3 contains 14 residues. The CDR3 spells CASRPSGAGEKLFF. In nucleotides, the CDR3 is TGTGCCAGCAGGCCCAGCGGGGCCGGGGAAAAACTGTTTTTT.

This clonotype was seen a few times. The V and J genes are TRBV4-1 and TRBJ2-3; D might be TRBD1 or TRBD2, each matching 5 bases. The ends were cut back, 4 bases at V and 4 bases at J, with 18 bases in the middle. This CDR3 has 16 amino acids. Germline V CDR1 and CDR2: MGHRA, YSYEKL. The DNA of the CDR3 is TGCGCCAGCAGCCTTACTGGGGCGGGCCGCGCAGATACGCAGTATTTT. Translating it yields CASSLTGAGRADTQYF.

This chain joins TRBV4-3 and TRBJ2-7; 7 bases match TRBD1. From germline, CDR1 is LGHNA and CDR2 YSLEER. V gave up 2 bases and J gave up 4 bases; unmatched junction bases: 2. The CDR3 length is 13 residues. As DNA, the CDR3 is TGCGCCAGCAGCCAACCAGGGGGTTACGAGCAGTACTTC. This gives the protein CASSQPGGYEQYF.

This clonotype has only a few counts. The V and J genes are TRBV4-1 and TRBJ2-7, with D hard to call. Germline V CDR1 and CDR2: MGHRA, YSYEKL. Trimming took 4 bases from V and 6 from J, leaving 16 bases between them. The CDR3 sequence is 14 residues long. The chain's CDR3 is CASSPRAGSGEQYF. The CDR3 DNA is TGCGCCAGCAGCCCTCGAGCCGGGTCTGGCGAGCAGTACTTC.

This clonotype was counted only a few times. The chain has TRBV7-2 and TRBJ2-5; D is unresolved. Per germline, CDR1 SGHTA and CDR2 FQGNSA. The V and J ends lost 5 bases and 4 bases respectively, with 8 bases between them. The CDR3 runs to 12 residues. The chain's CDR3 is CASSPLPETQYF. CDR3 bases: TGTGCCAGCAGCCCTCTCCCAGAGACCCAGTACTTC.

This clonotype was seen more than once but under ten times. The chain is built from TRBV11-1 and TRBJ2-5, with 7 bases matching TRBD1. V lost 5 bases, J lost 0 bases, and 9 bases stayed unmatched. The CDR3 has 16 residues. Germline V lookup: CDR1 SGHAT, CDR2 FQDESV (reference sequence). In DNA form, the CDR3 reads TGTGCCAGCAGCCGCCGCTTGACAGGGTACCAAGAGACCCAGTACTTC. This codes for CASSRRLTGYQETQYF.

This clonotype was seen more than once but under ten times. V usage is TRBV10-3 and J usage is TRBJ1-2; 8 bases fit TRBD1. The CDR3 has 13 amino acids. Trimming took 6 bases from V and 5 from J; bases not matched to a gene: 5. CDR1 and CDR2 from the germline V gene are ENHRY and SYGVKD. The CDR3 sequence: CAISLGQVYGYTF. The CDR3 DNA reads TGTGCCATCAGCCTGGGACAGGTATATGGCTACACCTTC.